One TCR beta chain is described in this entry. Those enrolled, adults aged about 18 to 89 years, came from some 25 US areas. The data stem from a study of blood T cell repertoires in COVID-19. The authors' processing: For nucleated cells, counts were estimated from reference gene primer amplification. Assay used: immunoSEQ multiplex PCR; TCRdb lists only in-frame clones, some missing. V, J and clone size derive from that table, while D and trimming were established from the DNA sequence. The sample yields around 180,000 clones, more than 65% seen once. This CDR3 region has 15 residues. J gave up 8 bases and V 1 base, and 7 bases lay outside the gene matches. Germline-derived CDR1 and CDR2 are LGHDT and YNNKEL (reference sequence).

The sequencing sample was made of PBMCs or T cells enriched from blood (not recorded which). This clonotype originated in a woman aged 45-60 years with acute COVID-19. This chain uses TRBV3-1 (or the pseudogene TRBV3-2) with TRBJ2-3; 9 bases fit TRBD2. The CDR3 spells CASSQVAGGRSTQYF. CDR3 in DNA: TGTGCCAGCAGCCAAGTGGCGGGGGGGAGATCTACGCAGTATTTT.